The clone carrying this TCR beta chain was found once. V lost 0 bases, J lost 1 base, and 4 bases lay in between. Germline CDR1 is SGDLS and CDR2 is YYNGEE. This CDR3 is 13 amino acids long. Unique molecular identifiers were incorporated during preparation of the TCRbeta library. MiXCR, applied by TCRdb to the PCR reads, yields one record per CDR3 protein. The sample lists about 540,000 distinct CDR3 sequences, about 16% occurring once. These data originate in a study of T-cell reconstitution after alpha-beta-depleted transplantation in children. This TCR was recovered from a human donor who donated a stem cell graft to a child with acute lymphoblastic leukemia. The rearrangement joins TRBV9 to TRBJ2-5; D gene ambiguous. This specimen consisted of PBMCs from the stem cell graft donor, obtained from the stem cell graft. The CDR3 nucleotides read TGTGCCAGCAGCGTAGCAGGCCAAGAGACCCAGTACTTC. This gives the protein CASSVAGQETQYF.